Listed here is a single T cell receptor (beta chain). Its antigen remains unidentified. Some clones are missing from TCRdb's copy, which holds only in-frame ones; the method was immunoSEQ multiplex PCR. The data show about 89,000 clones, with just over 90% seen just once and around 0.71% held by the top ten. Researchers took blood at baseline, on cycle 4 day 1, and on cycle 7 day 1. This specimen comes from a study of OX40 agonist ivuxolimab in advanced cancers. For the study at large: From about 23 to 85 years was the age range, with a mean of 60 years, and approximately 80% were male. Study-wide findings and caveats: Nonresponders, in some cases, also had low normalized T-cell clonal expansion.

J was trimmed by 0 bases and V by 11 bases; bases with no gene match: 10. Germline lookup yields CDR1 MNHEY and CDR2 SMNVEV (reference sequence). CDR3 length: 15 amino acids. The rearrangement uses TRBV27 and TRBJ1-5; 7 positions agree with TRBD1. The material sequenced was CD4+ or CD8+ T cells sorted from blood, taken in a trial of the OX40 agonist ivuxolimab. The clonotype comes from an adult with an advanced solid tumor such as melanoma, head and neck, liver or kidney cancer. The CDR3 region is CAFKQGTYSNQPQHF. CDR3 in DNA: TGTGCCTTCAAACAGGGGACTTATAGCAATCAGCCCCAGCATTTT.